The entry below gives a single T cell receptor beta chain sequence along with its context. There is no known antigen for this receptor. The input lacks base qualities; no much larger clone sits a single base away. V loses 6 bases of germline sequence and J loses 3 bases, and the interval between the two ends is 8 bases. The germline V gene encodes CDR1 SNHLY and CDR2 FYNNEI. The CDR3 starts with the cysteine, ends with the phenylalanine, and has 12 residues. Of all the DNA, just the CDR3 is kept, 36 bases in frame from base 1. TCRbeta CDR3 regions were amplified from genomic DNA using the immunoSEQ Assay, a bias-controlled multiplex PCR. The original methods were these. The number of nucleated cells in each sample was estimated from the amplification of reference gene primers within the assay. To quantify the absolute abundance of each unique TCRbeta CDR3 rearrangement, sequence reads were collapsed and filtered. For each sample, productive Simpson clonality was calculated as the square root of Simpson's diversity index across productive rearrangements. This is the immuneACCESS table as TCRdb keeps it, with only in-frame sequences that have V and J called. A part of the clones is gone; compared with another copy, unresolved V genes explain less than half, and the rest is unexplained. The V and J calls and clone size are taken from that table; D and trimming were inferred from the DNA. Across this sample there are 55,000 to 80,000 clones, with approximately 86% seen only once. The ten largest clones represent over 0.8% of the sample.

This sample was taken from a study of blood T cell repertoires in COVID-19 (dated by TCRdb to 2018 to 2020). Regarding the complete study: Collaborator samples came from the United States, Italy and Spain and covered acute and convalescent phases of COVID-19. The prospective study material was composed of cDNA or gDNA derived from T cells, B-cell-depleted T cells, or PBMCs. Deeply sampled blood TCRbeta repertoires from subjects exposed to, actively infected with, or recovered from COVID-19 were included in the dataset. The repertoires were released in a freely available public database meant as a resource for research on the immune response to SARS-CoV-2. The samples were drawn from the first 160 participants of the ongoing ImmuneRACE study and from more than 1,000 subjects provided by 6 global collaborators. The sample metadata nearly always contained a de-identified subject ID, COVID-19 status, age in years and sex. Where HLA class I and class II types were available, the types were taken from metadata supplied by the sample provider, not from assay-based typing.

Each collaborating institution followed its own protocols to collect whole blood in K2EDTA tubes. For TCRbeta analysis, collaborator samples were shipped as frozen whole blood, as isolated PBMCs, or as DNA extracted from either sample type. Study-wide conclusions, independent of this receptor: Clinical and demographic metadata were provided uncurated, with the amount varying by source and participant.

The source material was peripheral blood. The chain is made from TRBV2 and TRBJ2-5; the D gene identity is not certain. This clonotype originated in a man in his sixties or seventies with acute or convalescent COVID-19. CDR3 protein: CASSTYEETQYF. Read as DNA, the sequence is TGTGCCAGCAGCACCTACGAAGAGACCCAGTACTTC. With the portions outside the CDR3 filled from the reference TRBV2 and TRBJ2-5 genes, the complete variable region becomes EPEVTQTPSHQVTQMGQEVILRCVPISNHLYFYWYRQILGQKVEFLVSFYNNEISEKSEIFDDQFSVERPDGSNFTLKIRSTKLEDSAMYFCASSTYEETQYFGPGTRLLVL.